This T cell receptor (beta chain) came from a study of identical twins. Study-wide points: Instead of following the same donors, the conclusions were based on cross-sectional statistical analysis.

cDNA carried unique molecular identifiers, and a universal primer site was added by template switching. Via MiXCR, TCRdb re-called the 5' RACE reads, giving one row per CDR3 protein. The sample includes 300,000 or so distinct CDR3 sequences, nearly 9.5% of them seen just once. Donors uniformly comprised healthy Caucasians. V dropped 2 bases and J dropped 4 bases, with 0 bases sitting between them. Germline-derived CDR1 and CDR2 are DFQATT and SNEGSKA (reference sequence). The CDR3 loop spans 9 amino acids. This clonotype was seen a handful of times. Its antigen remains unidentified. These records were also assigned to another study, of yellow fever vaccine responses in identical twins.

The sample taken for sequencing was CD8+ T cells sorted from blood. J is TRBJ2-7 and V is TRBV20-1; D is unresolved. The clonotype comes from a woman aged 18-29 years in good health. The CDR3 DNA reads TGCAGTGCTAGATACGAGCAGTACTTC. This encodes CSARYEQYF.